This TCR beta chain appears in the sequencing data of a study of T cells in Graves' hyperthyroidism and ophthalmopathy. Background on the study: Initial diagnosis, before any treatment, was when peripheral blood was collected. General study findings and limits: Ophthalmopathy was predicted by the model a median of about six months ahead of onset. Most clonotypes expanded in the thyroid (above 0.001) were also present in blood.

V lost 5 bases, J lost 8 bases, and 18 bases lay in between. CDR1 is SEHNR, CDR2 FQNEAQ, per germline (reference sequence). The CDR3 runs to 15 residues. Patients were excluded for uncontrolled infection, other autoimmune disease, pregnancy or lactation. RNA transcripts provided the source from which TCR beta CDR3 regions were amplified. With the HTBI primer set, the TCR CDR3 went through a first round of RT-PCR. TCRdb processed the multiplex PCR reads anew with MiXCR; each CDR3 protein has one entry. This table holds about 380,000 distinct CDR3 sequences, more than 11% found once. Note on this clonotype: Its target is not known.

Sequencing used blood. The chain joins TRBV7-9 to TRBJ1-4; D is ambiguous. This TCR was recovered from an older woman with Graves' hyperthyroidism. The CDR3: CASSGSPPLDEKLFF. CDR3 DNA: TGTGCCAGCAGCGGGTCGCCTCCTTTGGACGAAAAACTGTTTTTT.